Described below is a single T cell receptor beta chain sequence and its context. This entry comes from a study of cytomegalovirus exposure and HLA in healthy donors. Amplification used 60 Vbeta primers and 13 Jbeta primers. TCRdb's copy holds only in-frame clones and misses some; the assay was immunoSEQ multiplex PCR. This sample carries approximately 160,000 clones, 65% to 85% of them seen once, and the ten largest clones take over 2.5%. Sample: PBMCs. The sequence derives from a woman aged 45 to 65 in good health and CMV-seropositive.

CDR3 nucleotide sequence: TGTGCCAGCAGCGCCGGACTAGCGGGGGGGCAGGCAGATACGCAGTATTTT. It yields the protein CASSAGLAGGQADTQYF. The V gene is TRBV9, the J gene TRBJ2-3, with TRBD2 matching over 15 bases. CDR1 is SGDLS, CDR2 YYNGEE, per germline. CDR3 length: 17 amino acids. The V gene end was trimmed by 3 bases and the J gene end by 4 bases; junction bases not matched to a gene: 6. The whole variable domain, remainder taken from reference TRBV9 and TRBJ2-3, is DSGVTQTPKHLITATGQRVTLRCSPRSGDLSVYWYQQSLDQGLQFLIQYYNGEERAKGNILERFSAQQFPDLHSELNLSSLELGDSALYFCASSAGLAGGQADTQYFGPGTRLTVL.